Detailed here is one TCR beta chain. The assay was immunoSEQ multiplex PCR, and TCRdb's table has in-frame clones only and misses some. This table has about 110,000 clones, roughly 80% appearing once. The source of the sample is a study of blood T cell repertoires in COVID-19. The CDR3 consists of 11 residues. The germline V gene has CDR1 LGHDT and CDR2 YNNKEL (reference sequence). V lost 4 bases to trimming and J lost 13 bases; unmatched junction nucleotides: 4. The clonotype comes from a woman between 70 and 85 years old with acute or convalescent COVID-19. Material for sequencing was peripheral blood. The V and J genes are TRBV3-1 (or the pseudogene TRBV3-2) and TRBJ1-1; 9 positions agree with TRBD1. The CDR3 spells CASSRGTGYFF. The CDR3 DNA reads as TGTGCCAGCAGCCGCGGGACAGGGTATTTCTTT.